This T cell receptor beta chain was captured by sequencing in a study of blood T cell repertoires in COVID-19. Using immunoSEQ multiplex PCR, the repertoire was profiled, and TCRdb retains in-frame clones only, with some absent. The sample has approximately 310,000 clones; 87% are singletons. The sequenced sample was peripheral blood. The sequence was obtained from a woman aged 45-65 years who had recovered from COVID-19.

CDR3 sequence reads: CASSESPQGDSPLHF. The CDR3 bases are TGTGCCAGCAGCGAGAGCCCACAGGGAGATTCACCCCTCCACTTT. V is TRBV9 and J is TRBJ1-6; TRBD1 might be the D (6 bases). CDR1 is SGDLS and CDR2 is YYNGEE in the germline V gene. Trimming took 3 bases from V and 8 from J, leaving 15 bases between them. The CDR3 is 15 amino acids. Drawing the rest from reference TRBV9 and TRBJ1-6, the complete variable domain is DSGVTQTPKHLITATGQRVTLRCSPRSGDLSVYWYQQSLDQGLQFLIQYYNGEERAKGNILERFSAQQFPDLHSELNLSSLELGDSALYFCASSESPQGDSPLHFGNGTRLTVT.